The subject of this entry is one TCR beta chain. Its antigen is not identified. The PCR made use of 60 Vbeta and 13 Jbeta primers. Generated by immunoSEQ multiplex PCR, the TCRdb table keeps only in-frame clones and is missing some. The sample holds about 110,000 clones. The record originates from a study of cytomegalovirus exposure and HLA in healthy donors. Study details: When roughly 420 donors were genotyped, approximately 80% of them were found to fall in the Caucasian-associated ancestry cluster. Whole-study results and caveats: There were several of the most significant clusters that appeared linked to common viral pathogens in a later analysis.

The CDR3 is 12 residues long. J was trimmed by 15 bases and V by 4 bases; bases with no gene match: 7. The germline CDR1 and CDR2 sequences are KGHSH and LQKENI. The chain couples TRBV18 to TRBJ2-1; 9 nucleotides line up with TRBD2. Sequences were obtained from PBMCs. This receptor was identified in a man in his forties in good health and CMV-seropositive. The CDR3 DNA reads as TGTGCCAGCTCACAACAGCGGGAGGTGCCGTTCTTC. Its protein is CASSQQREVPFF.